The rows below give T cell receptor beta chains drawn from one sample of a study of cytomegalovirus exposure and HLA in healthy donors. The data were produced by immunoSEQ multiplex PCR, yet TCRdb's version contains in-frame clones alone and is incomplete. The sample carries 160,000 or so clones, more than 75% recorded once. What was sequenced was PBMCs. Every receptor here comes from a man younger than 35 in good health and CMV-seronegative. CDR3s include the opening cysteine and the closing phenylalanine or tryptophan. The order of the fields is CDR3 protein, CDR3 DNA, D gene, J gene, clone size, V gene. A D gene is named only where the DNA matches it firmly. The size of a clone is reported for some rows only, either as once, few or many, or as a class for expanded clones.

cdr3_aa: CASSQRDSPSTDTQYF
cdr3_nt: TGCGCCAGCAGCCAGAGGGACTCCCCTAGCACAGATACGCAGTATTTT
d_call: NA
j_call: TRBJ2-3
clone_size: NA
v_call: TRBV4-1

cdr3_aa: CASSPPEAQETQYF
cdr3_nt: TGTGCCAGCAGCCCACCCGAAGCGCAAGAGACCCAGTACTTC
d_call: NA
j_call: TRBJ2-5
clone_size: NA
v_call: TRBV5-4

cdr3_aa: CASTRDRVRGYTF
cdr3_nt: TGTGCCAGCACCCGGGACAGGGTTCGTGGCTACACCTTC
d_call: TRBD1
j_call: TRBJ1-2
clone_size: NA
v_call: TRBV28

cdr3_aa: CASSPRQGEDIQYF
cdr3_nt: TGCGCCAGCAGCCCTCGACAGGGGGAGGACATTCAGTACTTC
d_call: TRBD1
j_call: TRBJ2-4
clone_size: NA
v_call: TRBV4-3

cdr3_aa: CASSLGSGGKTDTQYF
cdr3_nt: TGTGCCAGCAGCTTAGGCTCAGGGGGTAAGACAGATACGCAGTATTTT
d_call: TRBD1
j_call: TRBJ2-3
clone_size: NA
v_call: TRBV11-2

cdr3_aa: CATYRGPNTEAFF
cdr3_nt: TGTGCCACGTACAGGGGCCCGAACACTGAAGCTTTCTTT
d_call: TRBD1
j_call: TRBJ1-1
clone_size: NA
v_call: TRBV27

cdr3_aa: CASSPGFYNEQFF
cdr3_nt: TGTGCCAGCAGCCCCGGGTTTTACAATGAGCAGTTCTTC
d_call: NA
j_call: TRBJ2-1
clone_size: NA
v_call: TRBV7-2

cdr3_aa: CASSPLGTLMNTEAFF
cdr3_nt: TGTGCCAGTAGCCCCCTAGGGACACTAATGAACACTGAAGCTTTCTTT
d_call: NA
j_call: TRBJ1-1
clone_size: NA
v_call: TRBV19

cdr3_aa: CASSGRGGIQPQHF
cdr3_nt: TGTGCCAGCAGTGGCCGTGGGGGGATTCAGCCCCAGCATTTT
d_call: NA
j_call: TRBJ1-5
clone_size: once
v_call: TRBV27

cdr3_aa: CASRGDFGRVTQYF
cdr3_nt: TGTGCCAGCAGGGGGGACTTCGGTCGGGTGACCCAGTACTTC
d_call: NA
j_call: TRBJ2-5
clone_size: NA
v_call: TRBV2

cdr3_aa: CASSFAGTGGDGYTF
cdr3_nt: TGCGCCAGCAGCTTCGCGGGGACAGGGGGCGATGGCTACACCTTC
d_call: TRBD1
j_call: TRBJ1-2
clone_size: NA
v_call: TRBV5-1

cdr3_aa: CASSVGSGSSYEQYF
cdr3_nt: TGTGCCAGCAGCGTAGGTAGCGGGAGCTCCTACGAGCAGTACTTC
d_call: TRBD2
j_call: TRBJ2-7
clone_size: NA
v_call: TRBV9

cdr3_aa: CASSLTSGGYNEQFF
cdr3_nt: TGTGCCAGCAGCTTGACTAGCGGGGGATACAATGAGCAGTTCTTC
d_call: TRBD2
j_call: TRBJ2-1
clone_size: NA
v_call: TRBV11-2

cdr3_aa: CAWSGTGTGVFGYTF
cdr3_nt: TGTGCCTGGAGTGGGACCGGGACAGGGGTATTTGGCTACACCTTC
d_call: TRBD1
j_call: TRBJ1-2
clone_size: once
v_call: TRBV30

cdr3_aa: CASSSRAGGQYSEQFF
cdr3_nt: TGTGCCAGCAGCTCAAGAGCGGGAGGCCAGTACAGTGAGCAGTTCTTC
d_call: TRBD2
j_call: TRBJ2-1
clone_size: NA
v_call: TRBV11-2

cdr3_aa: CASSPPSVHEQYF
cdr3_nt: TGCGCCAGCAGCCCTCCTAGCGTCCACGAGCAGTACTTC
d_call: NA
j_call: TRBJ2-7
clone_size: few
v_call: TRBV5-1

cdr3_aa: CASQQGVNDEQYF
cdr3_nt: TGTGCCAGCCAACAGGGGGTAAACGACGAGCAGTACTTC
d_call: TRBD1
j_call: TRBJ2-7
clone_size: NA
v_call: TRBV18

cdr3_aa: CASSFSRGEQFF
cdr3_nt: TGTGCCAGCAGCTTTTCCCGGGGTGAGCAGTTCTTC
d_call: NA
j_call: TRBJ2-1
clone_size: few
v_call: TRBV11-3

cdr3_aa: CSVVPGQGSRLNTEAFF
cdr3_nt: TGCAGCGTGGTCCCGGGACAGGGTAGCCGGTTAAACACTGAAGCTTTCTTT
d_call: TRBD1
j_call: TRBJ1-1
clone_size: NA
v_call: TRBV29-1

cdr3_aa: CASSEAGALGVQPQHF
cdr3_nt: TGTGCCAGCAGTGAAGCAGGGGCTCTAGGGGTTCAGCCCCAGCATTTT
d_call: NA
j_call: TRBJ1-5
clone_size: NA
v_call: TRBV2

cdr3_aa: CASSSGTGGIDEQYF
cdr3_nt: TGTGCCAGCAGCTCCGGGACAGGGGGCATCGACGAGCAGTACTTC
d_call: TRBD1
j_call: TRBJ2-7
clone_size: NA
v_call: TRBV7-9

cdr3_aa: CASSGTGAGTEAFF
cdr3_nt: TGTGCCAGCAGCGGGACAGGGGCTGGGACTGAAGCTTTCTTT
d_call: TRBD1
j_call: TRBJ1-1
clone_size: few
v_call: TRBV7-9

cdr3_aa: CASSLEASGRTDTQYF
cdr3_nt: TGTGCCAGCAGCTTAGAAGCTAGCGGGCGCACAGATACGCAGTATTTT
d_call: TRBD2
j_call: TRBJ2-3
clone_size: NA
v_call: TRBV7-6

cdr3_aa: CASSFRTARDIQYF
cdr3_nt: TGTGCCAGCAGCTTTAGGACAGCCCGAGACATTCAGTACTTC
d_call: NA
j_call: TRBJ2-4
clone_size: NA
v_call: TRBV11-1

cdr3_aa: CASSRQGNQPQHF
cdr3_nt: TGTGCCAGCAGCCGACAGGGAAATCAGCCCCAGCATTTT
d_call: TRBD1
j_call: TRBJ1-5
clone_size: few
v_call: TRBV7-9